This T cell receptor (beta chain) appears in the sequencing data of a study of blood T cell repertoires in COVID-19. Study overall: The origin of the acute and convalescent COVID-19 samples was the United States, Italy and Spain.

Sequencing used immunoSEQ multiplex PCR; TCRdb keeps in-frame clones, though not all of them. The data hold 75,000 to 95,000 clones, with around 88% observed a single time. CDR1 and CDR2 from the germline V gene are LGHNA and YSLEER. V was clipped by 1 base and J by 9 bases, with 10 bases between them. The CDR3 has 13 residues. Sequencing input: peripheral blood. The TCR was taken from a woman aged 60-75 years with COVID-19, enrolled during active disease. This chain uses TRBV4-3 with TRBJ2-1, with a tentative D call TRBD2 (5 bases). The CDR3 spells CASSQVEAAEQFF. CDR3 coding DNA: TGCGCCAGCAGCCAAGTTGAAGCGGCTGAGCAGTTCTTC.